This TCR beta chain was retrieved from a study of T cell changes during pregnancy in multiple sclerosis. TCRdb's table, derived via immunoSEQ multiplex PCR, lists solely in-frame clones and lacks some. The table includes more than 65,000 clones, over 85% detected once. The CDR3 consists of 17 residues. CDR1 and CDR2 (germline): MGHDK, SYGVNS. Trimming removed 2 bases from V and 5 bases from J; junction bases left unmatched: 12. The receptor's source is a female donor with multiple sclerosis, enrolled in a pregnancy study. This chain joins TRBV25-1 and TRBJ2-5; 9 nucleotides line up with TRBD2. Material: CD4+ T cells from peripheral blood mononuclear cells, obtained before pregnancy. The CDR3 spells CASSEGVAGAGRETQYF. The CDR3, as DNA: TGTGCCAGCAGTGAAGGGGTAGCGGGAGCCGGGAGGGAGACCCAGTACTTC.